These 17 T cell receptor beta chains originate from one sample sequenced in a study of control samples from healthy donors and cancer patients. Assay used: immunoSEQ multiplex PCR; TCRdb lists only in-frame clones, some missing. The sample has about 150,000 clones; about 93% are singletons. Input material: blood. These TCRs come from a man aged 50-60 years in good health.

The gene calls are TRBV4-2 and TRBJ2-1; 7 nucleotides agree with TRBD1. The V and J ends lost 1 base and 4 bases, in that order; junction bases with no gene match: 7. The CDR3 is 16 amino acids. Germline V gene lookup returns CDR1 LGHNA and CDR2 YNFKEQ. In DNA form, the CDR3 reads TGTGCCAGCAGCCAAGTCGGGACAGAACCGTACAATGAGCAGTTCTTC. It is translated as CASSQVGTEPYNEQFF.

The chain has TRBV7-9 and TRBJ2-3; D not certain. Germline loops: CDR1 SEHNR, CDR2 FQNEAQ (reference sequence). This CDR3 has 15 residues. Between the trimmed V and J ends, which lost 1 base and 2 bases, there was a span of 10 bases. The CDR3 sequence: CASSLGVRFTDTQYF. In nucleotides, the CDR3 is TGTGCCAGCAGCTTAGGTGTTCGGTTCACAGATACGCAGTATTTT.

The V and J genes are TRBV7-9 and TRBJ1-1; 7 nucleotides match TRBD1. Germline V lookup: CDR1 SEHNR, CDR2 FQNEAQ (reference sequence). The junction had 9 bases not matched to a gene; V was cut back by 4 bases and J by 4 bases. The CDR3 consists of 15 residues. The CDR3 here is CASSSPRQGSTEAFF. As DNA, the CDR3 is TGTGCCAGCAGCTCCCCCCGACAGGGCAGCACTGAAGCTTTCTTT.

The gene calls are TRBV3-1 (or the pseudogene TRBV3-2) and TRBJ2-1; D unresolved. CDR1 and CDR2 from the germline V gene are LGHDT and YNNKEL (reference sequence). Trimming pared 2 bases from V and 8 bases from J, leaving 10 bases between. The CDR3 totals 13 residues. The DNA for the CDR3 is TGTGCCAGCAGCCAAAATAGAGCCGATGAGCAGTTCTTC. Residues: CASSQNRADEQFF.

The genes are TRBV27 and TRBJ2-7, with D possibly called TRBD1 or TRBD2 (5 bases each). The V end lost 2 bases, the J end lost 2 bases, and 10 bases lay between the germline ends. The germline V gene encodes CDR1 MNHEY and CDR2 SMNVEV (reference sequence). This CDR3 is 14 amino acids long. DNA of the CDR3: TGTGCCAGCAGTTTAGGAGAGGGGACCTACGAGCAGTACTTC. As protein: CASSLGEGTYEQYF.

To note about this clone: The sample holds other DNA sequences that translate to the same CDR3. The rearrangement joins TRBV9 to TRBJ2-1, with 8 bases lining up with TRBD2. The V and J ends lost 0 bases and 1 base, in that order; junction bases with no gene match: 3. Germline V gives CDR1 SGDLS, CDR2 YYNGEE. The CDR3 contains 16 residues. CDR3 amino acids: CASSVAGRASYNEQFF. CDR3 DNA: TGTGCCAGCAGCGTAGCCGGGAGGGCTTCCTACAATGAGCAGTTCTTC.

The genes are TRBV6-5 and TRBJ1-5; D uncertain. Germline loops: CDR1 MNHEY, CDR2 SVGAGI. CDR3 length: 13 residues. Trimming shortened V by 8 bases and J by 3 bases, and 11 bases separated the two germline ends. CDR3 in DNA: TGTGCCAGCGTAAGGGTTCCCAATCAGCCCCAGCATTTT. This gives the protein CASVRVPNQPQHF.

The V call is TRBV10-2, the J call TRBJ1-1; D is unclear. This CDR3 has 16 amino acids. CDR1 and CDR2 from the germline V gene are WSHSY and SAAADI. Trimming took 6 bases from V and 0 from J, leaving 17 bases between them. The DNA for the CDR3 is TGCGCCAGCAGCAGAGGTGGGAACCTAATGAACACTGAAGCTTTCTTT. It codes for CASSRGGNLMNTEAFF.

The chain recombines TRBV5-1 with TRBJ2-2; TRBD2 matches at 12 bases. CDR1 is SGHRS and CDR2 is YFSETQ in the germline V gene. This CDR3 is built from 18 residues. With V trimmed by 1 base and J by 6 bases, 10 bases remained unmatched. CDR3 sequence reads: CASSLSPGTSGFPGELFF. The CDR3 nucleotides are TGCGCCAGCAGCTTGTCACCGGGGACTAGCGGGTTTCCCGGGGAGCTGTTTTTT.

The rearrangement uses TRBV19 and TRBJ2-3; 9 bases match TRBD2. The CDR3 totals 15 residues. The V gene's germline CDR1 is LNHDA and CDR2 SQIVND (reference sequence). V lost 4 bases, J lost 1 base, and 3 bases stayed unmatched. Written as DNA, the CDR3 is TGTGCCAGTAGTACACTAGCGGGTCGCACAGATACGCAGTATTTT. It specifies CASSTLAGRTDTQYF.

This chain connects TRBV7-8 to TRBJ2-5; D perhaps matches TRBD2 (6 bases). The CDR3 length is 16 residues. CDR1 is SGHVS, CDR2 FQNEAQ, per germline. The germline V and J ends were trimmed by 6 bases and 0 bases, with 17 bases remaining between them. The CDR3: CASRRDTSSDQETQYF. The CDR3 DNA reads TGTGCCAGCAGACGGGATACGTCTAGCGACCAAGAGACCCAGTACTTC.

The chain links TRBV11-2 to TRBJ2-2, with 7 bases matching TRBD1. The junction had 4 bases not matched to a gene; V was cut back by 1 base and J by 5 bases. The CDR3 has 15 amino acids. Germline CDR1 is SGHAT and CDR2 is FQNNGV. CDR3 protein: CASSLGQGLTGELFF. The CDR3 DNA reads as TGTGCCAGCAGCTTAGGACAGGGTCTGACCGGGGAGCTGTTTTTT.

The rearrangement joins TRBV28 to TRBJ2-1; 12 nucleotides agree with TRBD2. There are 16 residues in the CDR3. The germline V gene has CDR1 MDHEN and CDR2 SYDVKM. Losses at the gene ends were 9 bases for V and 0 bases for J; bases not matched to a gene: 6. The CDR3 nucleotides are TGTGCCAGTTTGGGACTAGCGGGTATCTCCTACAATGAGCAGTTCTTC. It yields the protein CASLGLAGISYNEQFF.

The V and J genes are TRBV5-4 and TRBJ2-3; 12 bases match TRBD2. CDR3 length: 16 amino acids. V lost 4 bases, J lost 4 bases, and 7 bases stayed unmatched. The germline V gene has CDR1 SGHNT and CDR2 YYREEE (reference sequence). The CDR3 coding sequence is TGTGCCAGCAGCCCAAGACTAGCGGGAGTGGCAGATACGCAGTATTTT. Its protein product is CASSPRLAGVADTQYF. Complete variable domain (other parts from reference TRBV5-4 and TRBJ2-3): ETGVTQSPTHLIKTRGQQVTLRCSSQSGHNTVSWYQQALGQGPQFIFQYYREEENGRGNFPPRFSGLQFPNYSSELNVNALELDDSALYLCASSPRLAGVADTQYFGPGTRLTVL.

V is TRBV30 and J is TRBJ1-1; a weak D match, TRBD1 (5 bases). With 1 base removed from V and 4 bases from J, the gap between germline ends came to 10 bases. The CDR3 covers 13 residues. The V gene's germline CDR1 is GTSNPN and CDR2 SVGIG (reference sequence). For the CDR3, the DNA is TGTGCCTGGAGTGAGGGGTTGGGCACTGAAGCTTTCTTT. This translates into CAWSEGLGTEAFF.

V gene TRBV5-1 combines with J gene TRBJ2-3; D gene unclear. The germline gives CDR1 SGHRS, CDR2 YFSETQ. With 0 bases removed from V and 1 base from J, the gap between germline ends came to 12 bases. The CDR3 totals 16 residues. The CDR3 loop is CASSLAVWAGTDTQYF. Written as DNA, the CDR3 is TGCGCCAGCAGCTTGGCCGTGTGGGCTGGCACAGATACGCAGTATTTT.

The CDR3 bases are TGTGCCAGCAGCTGGAAGACTAGCGGGATCAGAGATACGCAGTATTTT. Translated, it gives CASSWKTSGIRDTQYF. The chain recombines TRBV3-1 (or the pseudogene TRBV3-2) with TRBJ2-3; TRBD2 matches 11 bases. Losses at the gene ends were 5 bases for V and 5 bases for J; bases not matched to a gene: 9. This CDR3 has 16 residues. Germline V gene sequence: CDR1 LGHDT, CDR2 YNNKEL (reference sequence).